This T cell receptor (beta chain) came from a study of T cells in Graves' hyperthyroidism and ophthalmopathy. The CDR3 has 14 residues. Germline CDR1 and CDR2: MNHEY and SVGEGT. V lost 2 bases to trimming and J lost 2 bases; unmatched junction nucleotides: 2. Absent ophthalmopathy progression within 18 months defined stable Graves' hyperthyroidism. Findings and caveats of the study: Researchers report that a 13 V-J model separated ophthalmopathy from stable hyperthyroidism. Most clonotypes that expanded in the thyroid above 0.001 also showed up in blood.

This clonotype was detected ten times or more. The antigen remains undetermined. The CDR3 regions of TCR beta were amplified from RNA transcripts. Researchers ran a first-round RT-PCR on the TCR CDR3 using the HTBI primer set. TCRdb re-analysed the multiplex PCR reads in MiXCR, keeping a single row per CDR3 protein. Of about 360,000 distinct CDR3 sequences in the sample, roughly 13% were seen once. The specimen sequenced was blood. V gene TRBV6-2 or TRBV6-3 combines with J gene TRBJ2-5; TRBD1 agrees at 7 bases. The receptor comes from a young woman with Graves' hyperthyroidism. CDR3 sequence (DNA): TGTGCCAGCAGTTACCCGGGACAGCAAGAGACCCAGTACTTC. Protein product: CASSYPGQQETQYF.